Below, 24 T cell receptor beta chains from the same sample are listed, as sequenced in a study of shared clonotypes between healthy human individuals. The method was immunoSEQ multiplex PCR; TCRdb's version includes in-frame clones alone and lacks a portion of them. The repertoire holds 1,500,000 or so clones, with approximately 96% as singletons. Sequenced material: naive CD4+ T cells sorted from blood. Subset meaning: CD45RA+ positively selected. The receptor source for this set is a man younger than 45 in good health.

About this clone: One junction end does not reproduce the germline sequence, and a read error may be involved. CDR3 in DNA: TGCAGTGCTAGAGATCAACTAGCGGGAATCTTC. Translating gives CSARDQLAGIF. The chain carries TRBV20-1 and TRBJ2-1, with 10 nucleotides matching TRBD2. The CDR3 extends over 11 amino acids. Germline V gene sequence: CDR1 DFQATT, CDR2 SNEGSKA (reference sequence).

V is TRBV12-5 and J is TRBJ2-5; 7 bases fit TRBD1. Unmatched junction bases numbered 10, after V lost 4 bases and J lost 5 bases. The CDR3 is made up of 15 amino acids. Germline V gene sequence: CDR1 LGHNT, CDR2 FRNRAP. The CDR3 nucleotides read TGTGCTAGTGGTTCCCGACAGGGTGGGTGGGAGACCCAGTACTTC. It yields the protein CASGSRQGGWETQYF.

As regards this clone: A read error may account for a junction end that differs from germline. The J gene is TRBJ2-7, the V gene TRBV7-2; 9 bases are shared with TRBD1. Germline V gives CDR1 SGHTA, CDR2 FQGNSA. The CDR3 sequence is 14 residues long. The CDR3 coding sequence is TGTGACAGCAGCTTAGTACAGGGGGCAGGTGAGCAGTACTTC. Translation gives CDSSLVQGAGEQYF. Full variable domain (outside the CDR3, taken from reference TRBV7-2 and TRBJ2-7): GAGVSQSPSNKVTEKGKDVELRCDPISGHTALYWYRQSLGQGLEFLIYFQGNSAPDKSGLPSDRFSAERTGGSVSTLTIQRTQQEDSAVYLCDSSLVQGAGEQYFGPGTRLTVT.

J is TRBJ2-3 and V is TRBV4-1; D is uncertain. Trimming removed 2 bases at V and 4 bases at J, with 10 bases between. CDR1 is MGHRA and CDR2 is YSYEKL in the germline V gene. The CDR3 has 14 amino acids. CDR3: CASSQIPSADTQYF. As DNA, the CDR3 is TGCGCCAGCAGCCAAATCCCCTCTGCAGATACGCAGTATTTT.

The chain couples TRBV5-5 to TRBJ1-4, with D possibly TRBD1 on 5 matching bases. The CDR3 sequence is 17 residues long. The V and J ends lost 1 base and 5 bases respectively, with 18 bases between them. The germline V gene encodes CDR1 SGHKS and CDR2 YYEKEE (reference sequence). DNA of the CDR3: TGTGCCAGCAGCTTGTCTTGGGGGACCGCCGGAAATGAAAAACTGTTTTTT. It specifies CASSLSWGTAGNEKLFF.

The sample holds one count of this clone. V usage is TRBV27 and J usage is TRBJ2-2; D call uncertain. The CDR3 loop spans 13 amino acids. The ends were cut back, 3 bases at V and 6 bases at J, with 8 bases in the middle. Germline loops: CDR1 MNHEY, CDR2 SMNVEV (reference sequence). The CDR3 sequence is CASSFNGAGELFF. CDR3 in DNA: TGTGCCAGCAGTTTCAATGGAGCCGGGGAGCTGTTTTTT.

The chain combines TRBV20-1 with TRBJ1-2; D is unclear. Trimming took 1 base from V and 4 from J, leaving 4 bases between them. Per the germline V gene, CDR1 is DFQATT and CDR2 is SNEGSKA (reference sequence). CDR3 size: 11 residues. The CDR3 sequence: CSARGIYGYTF. DNA for the CDR3: TGCAGTGCTAGAGGGATCTATGGCTACACCTTC.

CDR3 in DNA: TGTGCCAGCTCACTTCGTCAGGGGGACGAAGCTTTCTTT. Translation gives CASSLRQGDEAFF. The chain joins TRBV18 to TRBJ1-1; TRBD1 matches at 7 bases. This CDR3 contains 13 residues. Unmatched junction bases numbered 7, after V lost 4 bases and J lost 8 bases. Germline values: CDR1 KGHSH, CDR2 LQKENI.

V and J are TRBV7-2 and TRBJ2-2, with D possibly being TRBD2 (6 bases). CDR3 length: 15 residues. Trimming removed 7 bases from V and 4 bases from J, with 16 bases in between. Germline CDR1 and CDR2: SGHTA and FQGNSA. CDR3 amino acids: CASIIRRVSTGELFF. The CDR3 DNA is TGTGCCAGCATCATTAGGAGGGTCAGCACCGGGGAGCTGTTTTTT.

The chain couples TRBV6-4 to TRBJ2-1, with 8 bases identical to TRBD2. The CDR3 is 17 amino acids. Germline lookup yields CDR1 MRHNA and CDR2 SNTAGT. With V trimmed by 0 bases and J by 0 bases, 4 bases remained unmatched. Here the CDR3 DNA reads TGTGCCAGCAGTGACTCGCCTAGCGGGCCCTCCTACAATGAGCAGTTCTTC. Translation gives CASSDSPSGPSYNEQFF.

The gene calls are TRBV11-1 and TRBJ1-1; D is undetermined. CDR1 and CDR2 from the germline V gene are SGHAT and FQDESV (reference sequence). The V and J ends lost 4 bases and 0 bases respectively, with 12 bases between them. The CDR3 contains 15 residues. For the CDR3, the DNA is TGTGCCAGCAGCTCCAACCTAATCATGAACACTGAAGCTTTCTTT. Translating it yields CASSSNLIMNTEAFF.

The chain couples TRBV28 to TRBJ2-5; possible D gene TRBD1, 6 bases. V was cut by 4 bases and J by 2 bases, with 11 bases left in between. The CDR3 length is 14 residues. Germline V CDR1 and CDR2: MDHEN, SYDVKM. The DNA of the CDR3 is TGTGCCAGCAGTTCGGGACACTCTCAAGAGACCCAGTACTTC. Translating gives CASSSGHSQETQYF. Based on the CDR3 plus reference TRBV28 and TRBJ2-5, the full variable domain is DVKVTQSSRYLVKRTGEKVFLECVQDMDHENMFWYRQDPGLGLRLIYFSYDVKMKEKGDIPEGYSVSREKKERFSLILESASTNQTSMYLCASSSGHSQETQYFGPGTRLLVL.

This chain connects TRBV6-5 to TRBJ2-5; 9 bases match TRBD2. The CDR3 consists of 14 residues. The germline gives CDR1 MNHEY, CDR2 SVGAGI. The junction had 7 bases not matched to a gene; V was cut back by 6 bases and J by 5 bases. The CDR3 loop is CASRIAGGRETQYF. CDR3 DNA sequence: TGTGCCAGCAGGATCGCGGGAGGGCGCGAGACCCAGTACTTC.

Only one count was recorded for this clone. This sequence joins TRBV7-8 and TRBJ2-1, with 8 bases aligning to TRBD1. V was clipped by 5 bases and J by 5 bases; unmatched bases: 8. The CDR3 consists of 15 residues. Germline CDR1 SGHVS, CDR2 FQNEAQ. The CDR3 here is CASSRGQGANNEQFF. CDR3 DNA: TGTGCCAGCAGCCGCGGGCAGGGGGCGAACAATGAGCAGTTCTTC.

The chain uses TRBV14 and TRBJ2-2, with TRBD2 matching 7 bases. The V gene end was trimmed by 4 bases and the J gene end by 6 bases; junction bases not matched to a gene: 20. This CDR3 comprises 19 residues. CDR1 SGHDN and CDR2 FVKESK come from the germline V gene. The CDR3 bases are TGTGCCAGCAGCCCTAAGATTACTCTAGCGGCATACAGGTCCGGGGAGCTGTTTTTT. Protein product: CASSPKITLAAYRSGELFF.

V gene TRBV5-4 combines with J gene TRBJ2-2, with TRBD2 as a possible D gene (7 bases). Germline loops: CDR1 SGHNT, CDR2 YYREEE (reference sequence). V lost 2 bases and J lost 6, with 17 bases in between. The CDR3 is 16 amino acids. CDR3 sequence reads: CASSLGGALDPGELFF. The CDR3 DNA is TGTGCCAGCAGCTTAGGGGGGGCACTGGATCCCGGGGAGCTGTTTTTT.

J is TRBJ1-1 and V is TRBV2; the D gene is possibly TRBD1 (5 bases). CDR3 length: 15 residues. The germline V gene has CDR1 SNHLY and CDR2 FYNNEI. With 1 base removed from V and 0 bases from J, the gap between germline ends came to 9 bases. This CDR3 reads CASSEVRALNTEAFF. The CDR3 region has the DNA TGTGCCAGCAGTGAAGTCAGGGCCTTGAACACTGAAGCTTTCTTT. The entire variable domain, with the rest obtained from reference TRBV2 and TRBJ1-1, is as follows: EPEVTQTPSHQVTQMGQEVILRCVPISNHLYFYWYRQILGQKVEFLVSFYNNEISEKSEIFDDQFSVERPDGSNFTLKIRSTKLEDSAMYFCASSEVRALNTEAFFGQGTRLTVV.

In the case of this clone: The same CDR3 is also encoded by other DNA sequences in this sample. This chain uses TRBV6-5 with TRBJ2-1, with D perhaps matching TRBD1 or TRBD2 (5 bases each). Trimming pared 6 bases from V and 4 bases from J, leaving 16 bases between. In germline, CDR1 is MNHEY, CDR2 SVGAGI. This CDR3 is 15 amino acids long. DNA for the CDR3: TGTGCCAGCAGCTATGGGGGAAGGGCTTACAATGAGCAGTTCTTC. This sequence encodes CASSYGGRAYNEQFF.

The V and J genes are TRBV28 and TRBJ2-5; D tentatively fits TRBD1 or TRBD2 (6 bases each). Germline values: CDR1 MDHEN, CDR2 SYDVKM. The V gene lost 5 bases and the J gene lost 4 bases, with 14 bases spanning the gap. The CDR3 runs 14 residues. The CDR3 spells CASSPGGGRETQYF. Here the CDR3 DNA reads TGTGCCAGCAGTCCCGGAGGGGGGCGAGAGACCCAGTACTTC.

This rearrangement joins TRBV5-1 to TRBJ2-7; 7 bases agree with TRBD1. There are 13 residues in the CDR3. CDR1 and CDR2 (germline): SGHRS, YFSETQ. V shed 2 bases and J 3 bases; nucleotides not matched to a gene: 2. CDR3 sequence reads: CASSLRGHYEQYF. CDR3 nucleotide sequence: TGCGCCAGCAGCTTAAGGGGGCACTACGAGCAGTACTTC.

The genes are TRBV28 and TRBJ1-1; D is unresolved. The CDR3 is made up of 12 amino acids. Trimming pared 5 bases from V and 6 bases from J, leaving 10 bases between. The germline V gene encodes CDR1 MDHEN and CDR2 SYDVKM. The CDR3, as DNA: TGTGCCAGCAGTCACAGCGGCCCTGAAGCTTTCTTT. It encodes CASSHSGPEAFF.

The chain links TRBV10-3 to TRBJ2-1; 9 bases match TRBD2. Germline trimming cut 6 bases from V and 0 bases from J; bases unmatched to any gene: 27. Germline assignment: CDR1 ENHRY and CDR2 SYGVKD. The CDR3 contains 23 residues. The CDR3 DNA sequence: TGTGCCATCAGCCGGGACAGCCCGCCACTAGCGGGCCCATATAACTTCTCCTACAATGAGCAGTTCTTC. The encoded protein is CAISRDSPPLAGPYNFSYNEQFF.

This rearrangement joins TRBV15 to TRBJ2-5; no firm D call. Looked up from germline, CDR1 is LNHNV and CDR2 is YYDKDF (reference sequence). This CDR3 is 15 amino acids long. V gave up 0 bases and J gave up 5 bases, with 13 bases separating them. The CDR3, as DNA: TGTGCCACCAGCAGAGATCCAGTTATGGACGAGACCCAGTACTTC. It translates to CATSRDPVMDETQYF.

V usage is TRBV11-2 and J usage is TRBJ2-7, with 8 bases aligning to TRBD2. After removal of 6 bases from V and 0 bases from J, the junction contained 7 bases not matched to a gene. CDR1 is SGHAT, CDR2 FQNNGV, per germline. The CDR3 covers 15 residues. CDR3 region: CASRSTGTSSYEQYF. CDR3 in DNA: TGTGCCAGCAGGTCGACCGGGACTAGCTCCTACGAGCAGTACTTC.